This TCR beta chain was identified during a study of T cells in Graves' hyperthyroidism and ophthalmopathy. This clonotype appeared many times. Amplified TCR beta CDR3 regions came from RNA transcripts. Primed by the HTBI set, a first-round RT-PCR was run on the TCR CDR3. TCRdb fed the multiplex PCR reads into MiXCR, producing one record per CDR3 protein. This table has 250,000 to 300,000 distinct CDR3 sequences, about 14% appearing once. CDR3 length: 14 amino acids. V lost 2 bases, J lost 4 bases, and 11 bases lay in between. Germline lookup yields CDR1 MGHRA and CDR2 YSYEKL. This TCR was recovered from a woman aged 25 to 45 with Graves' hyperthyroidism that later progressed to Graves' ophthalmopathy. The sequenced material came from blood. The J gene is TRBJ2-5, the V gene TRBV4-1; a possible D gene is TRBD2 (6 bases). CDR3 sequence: CASSQRGWRETQYF. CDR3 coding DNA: TGCGCCAGCAGCCAACGGGGGTGGAGAGAGACCCAGTACTTC.